This section outlines one T cell receptor (beta chain) sequence together with its context. Antigen specificity is unknown. Every subset had its genomic DNA shared out evenly among several immunoSEQ plates. Data came from immunoSEQ multiplex PCR; TCRdb stores just in-frame clones and leaves some out. The table records roughly 2.2 million clones, roughly 92% of them present only once. This specimen comes from a study of shared clonotypes between healthy human individuals. Across the whole study: The composition of the donors was a couple of women and a few men aged 18 to 49.

The CDR3 runs 13 residues. The V gene's germline CDR1 is SEHNR and CDR2 FQNEAQ (reference sequence). The V end lost 5 bases, the J end lost 4 bases, and 12 bases lay between the germline ends. A split of CD4+ cells into CD45RA+ naive and CD45RA-negative memory subsets was performed. Study results and caveats: Only a few donors were included, so the genetic and exposure-history diversity represented was limited.

Sample: naive CD4+ T cells from PBMCs. The sample's subset: CD45RA+ positively selected. The TCR originated in a young man in good health. Some clones in this sample may be carry-over from other donors' samples. The chain joins TRBV7-9 to TRBJ2-7; TRBD1 is a possible D gene (6 bases). CDR3 residues: CASSLGQLYEQYF. Written as DNA, the CDR3 is TGTGCCAGCAGCCTAGGACAGCTATACGAGCAGTACTTC.